This TCR beta chain was recovered during a study of blood T cell repertoires in COVID-19. Study context: From T cells, B-cell-depleted T cells, or PBMCs came the material, which was cDNA or gDNA.

CDR3 length: 17 amino acids. The V gene end was trimmed by 5 bases and the J gene end by 8 bases; junction bases not matched to a gene: 19. CDR1 is MNHEY, CDR2 SMNVEV, per germline (reference sequence). In the original workflow: Reference gene primers were amplified, and this amplification served to estimate nucleated cell counts. Assay: immunoSEQ multiplex PCR; the TCRdb copy retains only in-frame clones and omits some. Clone size and the V and J calls come from that table; the DNA yielded D and trimming. The sample yields some 700,000 clones, approximately 90% seen once. The sequenced material came from peripheral blood. The chain links TRBV27 to TRBJ1-1; 8 nucleotides match TRBD1. This TCR was recovered from a young woman with acute or convalescent COVID-19. In DNA form, the CDR3 reads TGTGCCAGCAGTCAAACAATGGACAGGGTAGCGTTAGGCGAAGCTTTCTTT. It yields the protein CASSQTMDRVALGEAFF.